The clone carrying this T cell receptor beta chain has just a few counts. The CDR3 has 11 residues. V lost 6 bases to trimming and J lost 6 bases, with 9 bases between them. Through template switching, a universal primer site was introduced, and the cDNA contained unique molecular identifiers. Each CDR3 protein is one row after TCRdb ran MiXCR on the 5' RACE reads. The data contain under 900,000 distinct CDR3 sequences, around 12% of them singletons. This record belongs to a study of identical twins. These data are also associated with another study on yellow fever vaccine responses in identical twins.

The sequence was obtained from a woman between 18 and 29 years old in good health. This chain links TRBV12-3 or TRBV12-4 with TRBJ2-7; D is possibly TRBD1 (5 bases). The sample consisted of PBMCs. The CDR3 DNA reads TGTGCCAGCAGCCTTGGGGCCGAGCAGTACGTC. The encoded protein is CASSLGAEQYV.